This TCR beta chain is from a study of T cell repertoires in cytomegalovirus infection. Study-wide context: CMV epitopes used comprised recently identified HLA-C-restricted ones and well-studied HLA-B-restricted ones. Carrying CMV and the relevant HLA type showed in public TCR beta signatures. Study-wide points: Dominating the ex vivo response were HLA-C-restricted CMV-specific TCR beta clonotypes. The cumulative frequency of public TCR beta families identified carriers of CMV plus the relevant HLA.

TCRdb re-called the reads through MiXCR, storing one row per CDR3 protein. The repertoire holds about 55,000 distinct CDR3 sequences, with about 18% as singletons. The germline V gene has CDR1 SGHTA and CDR2 FQGTGA. With 5 bases removed from V and 8 bases from J, the gap between germline ends came to 19 bases. The CDR3 covers 15 residues. This clonotype was recorded many times. The antigen is undetermined. This TCR derives from a human donor in good health (CMV status not recorded). Some clones in this sample may be carry-over from other donors' samples. The chain is built from TRBV7-3 and TRBJ2-1; D not certain. The sequencing here drew on CD8+ T cells from cultured PBMCs, taken from culture after CMV antigen stimulation. The CDR3: CASSRREGWSDEQFF. CDR3 sequence (DNA): TGTGCCAGCAGCCGACGAGAAGGGTGGTCCGATGAGCAGTTCTTC.